These 27 T cell receptor beta chains were all obtained from the same sample, sequenced in a study of blood T cell repertoires in COVID-19. Using immunoSEQ multiplex PCR, the repertoire was profiled, and TCRdb retains in-frame clones only, with some absent. The profile shows 350,000 or so clones, roughly 90% of them singletons. The specimen sequenced was peripheral blood. The receptors here all came from a woman aged 60-75 years with COVID-19, enrolled during active disease.

The chain has TRBV5-1 and TRBJ1-3; maybe TRBD1 (6 bases). CDR3 size: 15 residues. The V end lost 6 bases, the J end lost 0 bases, and 13 bases lay between the germline ends. Per the germline V gene, CDR1 is SGHRS and CDR2 is YFSETQ. This CDR3 reads CASNKEGGSGNTIYF. DNA of the CDR3: TGCGCCAGCAACAAAGAAGGGGGCTCTGGAAACACCATATATTTT.

This rearrangement joins TRBV5-1 to TRBJ1-2; 8 nucleotides align to TRBD1. V gave up 4 bases and J gave up 8 bases; unmatched junction bases: 4. Germline V gene data show CDR1 as SGHRS and CDR2 as YFSETQ. The CDR3 length is 12 residues. The chain's CDR3 is CASSQQGDGYTF. CDR3 in DNA: TGCGCCAGCAGCCAACAGGGGGACGGCTACACCTTC.

This chain uses TRBV19 with TRBJ2-7; a possible D gene is TRBD2 (7 bases). The CDR3 length is 16 residues. V was trimmed by 4 bases and J by 6 bases, leaving 22 bases between them. Looked up from germline, CDR1 is LNHDA and CDR2 is SQIVND (reference sequence). The CDR3 is CASSKGGGTNLIEQYF. CDR3 sequence (DNA): TGTGCCAGTAGTAAGGGAGGGGGAACGAACCTCATCGAGCAGTACTTC.

The rearrangement joins TRBV27 to TRBJ2-3, with a possible D match to TRBD1 (5 bases). Germline V gene sequence: CDR1 MNHEY, CDR2 SMNVEV (reference sequence). The CDR3 is 15 amino acids. Trimming shortened V by 6 bases and J by 0 bases, and 13 bases separated the two germline ends. The CDR3 bases are TGTGCCAGCAGGGGGCGGCGAACTAGCACAGATACGCAGTATTTT. It translates to CASRGRRTSTDTQYF.

V and J are TRBV7-3 and TRBJ1-1; 7 bases are shared with TRBD1. This CDR3 contains 14 residues. V dropped 5 bases and J dropped 4; count of bases not matched to a gene: 7. Per the germline V gene, CDR1 is SGHTA and CDR2 is FQGTGA. The CDR3 loop reads CASSLGGRGTEAFF. The CDR3 DNA sequence: TGTGCCAGCAGCCTAGGGGGCAGGGGCACTGAAGCTTTCTTT. The full variable domain, completed using reference TRBV7-3 and TRBJ1-1, is GAGVSQTPSNKVTEKGKYVELRCDPISGHTALYWYRQSLGQGPEFLIYFQGTGAADDSGLPNDRFFAVRPEGSVSTLKIQRTERGDSAVYLCASSLGGRGTEAFFGQGTRLTVV.

This chain joins TRBV7-2 and TRBJ1-2, with 7 positions matching TRBD1. Germline V gives CDR1 SGHTA, CDR2 FQGNSA. The CDR3 consists of 15 residues. V trimming: 5 bases; J trimming: 2 bases; junction bases outside the gene matches: 8. CDR3 in DNA: TGTGCCAGCAGCGCCGGGGGACAGTCCAACTATGGCTACACCTTC. It translates to CASSAGGQSNYGYTF. The complete variable domain, with remaining parts taken from reference TRBV7-2 and TRBJ1-2, reads GAGVSQSPSNKVTEKGKDVELRCDPISGHTALYWYRQSLGQGLEFLIYFQGNSAPDKSGLPSDRFSAERTGGSVSTLTIQRTQQEDSAVYLCASSAGGQSNYGYTFGSGTRLTVV.

V gene TRBV18 combines with J gene TRBJ1-1, with D perhaps matching TRBD1 (5 bases). CDR3 length: 11 amino acids. V was clipped by 6 bases and J by 6 bases, with 8 bases between them. Germline loops: CDR1 KGHSH, CDR2 LQKENI. CDR3 sequence (DNA): TGTGCCAGCTCCCTGGGGCCTGAAGCTTTCTTT. Translated: CASSLGPEAFF.

This chain links TRBV4-2 with TRBJ2-3; TRBD2 might be the D (5 bases). V was trimmed by 4 bases and J by 3 bases, leaving 14 bases between them. The CDR3 is 15 amino acids. CDR1 and CDR2 from the germline V gene are LGHNA and YNFKEQ. The CDR3 spells CASSLGFGGTDTQYF. The DNA for the CDR3 is TGTGCCAGCAGCCTCGGCTTCGGCGGGACAGATACGCAGTATTTT.

This clone has only one observation. The chain has TRBV7-2 and TRBJ2-1; 10 bases agree with TRBD1. The CDR3 consists of 15 residues. V lost 7 bases, J lost 8 bases, and 11 bases stayed unmatched. Looked up from germline, CDR1 is SGHTA and CDR2 is FQGNSA. DNA for the CDR3: TGTGCCAGCACCGACAGGGGGCCCTTAAAGGATGAGCAGTTCTTC. The encoded protein is CASTDRGPLKDEQFF.

This clone was picked up a small number of times. V is TRBV7-2 and J is TRBJ2-5; 9 bases fit TRBD1. CDR3 length: 15 amino acids. CDR1 SGHTA and CDR2 FQGNSA come from the germline V gene. V trimming: 5 bases; J trimming: 4 bases; junction bases outside the gene matches: 8. The CDR3 coding sequence is TGTGCCAGCAGCCTACCCGGGACAGGGCGAGAGACCCAGTACTTC. Its protein product is CASSLPGTGRETQYF.

The chain is built from TRBV9 and TRBJ1-2, with D maybe TRBD1 (6 bases). The germline V gene has CDR1 SGDLS and CDR2 YYNGEE. Trimming cost V 0 bases and J 4 bases, with 10 bases left between them. The CDR3 runs 14 residues. The chain's CDR3 is CASSVARGGYGYTF. The CDR3 DNA reads TGTGCCAGCAGCGTAGCTAGGGGGGGCTATGGCTACACCTTC.

The chain combines TRBV4-2 with TRBJ1-3; D is ambiguous. The length of the CDR3 is 16 residues. The germline CDR1 and CDR2 sequences are LGHNA and YNFKEQ. The germline V and J ends were trimmed by 1 base and 4 bases, with 14 bases remaining between them. This CDR3 reads CASSQVGSSEGNTIYF. Written as DNA, the CDR3 is TGTGCCAGCAGCCAAGTGGGCAGTTCCGAAGGAAACACCATATATTTT.

This clone was seen only a few times. The chain has TRBV7-9 and TRBJ1-2, with a tentative D call TRBD1 (6 bases). Trimming shortened V by 1 base and J by 7 bases, and 10 bases separated the two germline ends. The CDR3 consists of 13 residues. Per germline, CDR1 SEHNR and CDR2 FQNEAQ (reference sequence). CDR3 sequence: CASSLGGLIGYTF. CDR3 nucleotide sequence: TGTGCCAGCAGCTTAGGGGGGCTCATTGGCTACACCTTC.

The chain combines TRBV7-9 with TRBJ1-2; D gene uncertain. The CDR3 covers 12 residues. Germline lookup yields CDR1 SEHNR and CDR2 FQNEAQ (reference sequence). The V end lost 1 base, the J end lost 8 bases, and 8 bases lay between the germline ends. Here the CDR3 reads CASSLGGWGYTF. The CDR3 DNA reads as TGTGCCAGCAGCTTAGGAGGGTGGGGCTACACCTTC.

The chain links TRBV5-1 to TRBJ1-1, with D perhaps matching TRBD1 (6 bases). Between the trimmed V and J ends, which lost 1 base and 7 bases, there was a span of 11 bases. The CDR3 extends over 13 amino acids. The germline V gene has CDR1 SGHRS and CDR2 YFSETQ. CDR3 nucleotides: TGCGCCAGCAGCTTGTTGGGGGCAGATGAAGCTTTCTTT. Translation: CASSLLGADEAFF. Looking up the rest from reference TRBV5-1 and TRBJ1-1 gives the full variable domain: KAGVTQTPRYLIKTRGQQVTLSCSPISGHRSVSWYQQTPGQGLQFLFEYFSETQRNKGNFPGRFSGRQFSNSRSEMNVSTLELGDSALYLCASSLLGADEAFFGQGTRLTVV.

The chain uses TRBV28 and TRBJ1-2; 7 nucleotides align to TRBD1. The CDR3 has 13 amino acids. V trimming: 6 bases; J trimming: 3 bases; junction bases outside the gene matches: 4. Germline values: CDR1 MDHEN, CDR2 SYDVKM. The CDR3 sequence: CASSPGGDYGYTF. The CDR3 DNA follows: TGTGCCAGCAGCCCAGGGGGTGACTATGGCTACACCTTC.

This clone was counted once. The gene calls are TRBV5-1 and TRBJ1-2; D gene ambiguous. Trimming took off 3 bases at V and 6 bases at J, with 12 bases between the two ends. This CDR3 comprises 13 residues. Germline V lookup: CDR1 SGHRS, CDR2 YFSETQ. CDR3 loop: CASSSPSYDGYTF. The CDR3 nucleotides are TGCGCCAGCAGCTCACCCAGTTATGATGGCTACACCTTC.

V and J are TRBV11-2 and TRBJ2-7; 7 bases line up with TRBD1. Germline V gene data show CDR1 as SGHAT and CDR2 as FQNNGV. The CDR3 length is 13 residues. V was clipped by 4 bases and J by 2 bases; unmatched bases: 2. CDR3 amino acids: CASSSGQTYEQYF. CDR3 bases: TGTGCCAGCAGCTCGGGACAGACCTACGAGCAGTACTTC.

The chain is built from TRBV6-6 and TRBJ1-5; 8 nucleotides match TRBD1. Germline-derived CDR1 and CDR2 are MNHNY and SVGAGI (reference sequence). The CDR3 contains 14 residues. The J segment lost 1 base and the V segment lost 8 bases, leaving 4 bases of the junction unmatched. The CDR3 here is CASRTGRSNQPQHF. CDR3 nucleotide sequence: TGTGCCAGCCGGACAGGGAGGAGCAATCAGCCCCAGCATTTT.

The rearrangement links TRBV10-3 to TRBJ2-1; 8 nucleotides line up with TRBD1. CDR1 and CDR2 (germline): ENHRY, SYGVKD. The V segment lost 6 bases and the J segment 8 bases; nucleotides outside the gene matches: 9. The CDR3 consists of 14 residues. The CDR3 DNA follows: TGTGCCATCAGGAGTGGGACAGGACAGGATGAGCAGTTCTTC. It is translated as CAIRSGTGQDEQFF.

The V gene is TRBV19, the J gene TRBJ1-1, with 11 bases fitting TRBD1. The V gene end was trimmed by 6 bases and the J gene end by 0 bases; junction bases not matched to a gene: 3. Germline lookup yields CDR1 LNHDA and CDR2 SQIVND (reference sequence). The CDR3 contains 15 residues. CDR3 nucleotide sequence: TGTGCCAGTAGGGACAGGGGGCTGATGAACACTGAAGCTTTCTTT. This codes for CASRDRGLMNTEAFF.

Concerning this clone: The same CDR3 also results from other DNA sequences found in this sample. The V and J genes are TRBV6-5 and TRBJ1-2; D uncertain. This CDR3 is 13 amino acids long. Germline CDR1 is MNHEY and CDR2 is SVGAGI. Trimming removed 0 bases from V and 5 bases from J, with 7 bases in between. The CDR3 DNA reads as TGTGCCAGCAGTTACTCGCGCGTTTATGGCTACACCTTC. Translation gives CASSYSRVYGYTF.

For the CDR3, the DNA is TGTGCCAGCAGCCGCGATCTGGGGGGGCCCCAGCATTTT. The encoded protein is CASSRDLGGPQHF. V is TRBV7-3 and J is TRBJ1-5; a weak D match, TRBD1 (5 bases). The CDR3 has 13 residues. Looked up from germline, CDR1 is SGHTA and CDR2 is FQGTGA. V lost 5 bases to trimming and J lost 9 bases, with 14 bases between them.

The J gene is TRBJ1-2, the V gene TRBV29-1; no reliable D call. Germline CDR1 and CDR2: SQVTM and ANQGSEA. The CDR3 totals 12 residues. V was cut by 3 bases and J by 4 bases, with 9 bases left in between. In DNA form, the CDR3 reads TGCAGCGTTGAGCACAGTAGCTATGGCTACACCTTC. It is translated as CSVEHSSYGYTF.

V usage is TRBV5-6 and J usage is TRBJ2-1; TRBD2 agrees at 8 bases. Unmatched junction bases numbered 6, after V lost 4 bases and J lost 0 bases. The CDR3 loop spans 16 amino acids. Germline CDR1 and CDR2: SGHDT and YYEEEE. In DNA, the CDR3 is TGTGCCAGCAGCGGGCTAGCGGGCCGCTCCTACAATGAGCAGTTCTTC. It is translated as CASSGLAGRSYNEQFF.

The chain joins TRBV27 to TRBJ2-7; TRBD1 agrees at 7 bases. CDR3 length: 15 amino acids. With 6 bases clipped from V and 3 bases from J, the junction kept 11 bases outside the gene matches. Germline V gene sequence: CDR1 MNHEY, CDR2 SMNVEV (reference sequence). The CDR3 sequence: CASSTGTANLYEQYF. The CDR3 DNA sequence: TGTGCCAGCAGCACCGGGACAGCCAACCTCTACGAGCAGTACTTC.

The chain recombines TRBV15 with TRBJ1-2; possible D gene TRBD1, 5 bases. The V and J ends lost 0 bases and 6 bases respectively, with 17 bases between them. Per germline, CDR1 LNHNV and CDR2 YYDKDF (reference sequence). The CDR3 has 16 amino acids. CDR3 sequence (DNA): TGTGCCACCAGCAGAGATCCTGCAGGGATACGGGATGGCTACACCTTC. Its protein product is CATSRDPAGIRDGYTF.